This T cell receptor beta chain was obtained from a study of cytomegalovirus exposure and HLA in healthy donors (dated by TCRdb to 2016 to 2017). Regarding the study in general: The roughly 670 repertoires of the first cohort and the 95 to 150 validation repertoires were produced on the same platform, according to a later analysis. The study aimed to test whether signatures of past pathogen exposure could be identified by cataloging public T cell receptors. Along with the roughly 670-subject first cohort, a separate validation cohort of over 90 different subjects was used. To predict cytomegalovirus infection status, the study brought together high-throughput TCR immunosequencing, statistical association of individual TCRs with disease status, and machine learning. What the research found in general, with its limitations: A later analysis lacked HLA typing for the validation cohort, so it scored co-occurrence in that cohort across all 110 or so repertoires. In both the original and validation cohorts, the classifier was reported to diagnose cytomegalovirus status with high specificity and sensitivity. The study gave a list of around 170 TCR beta chains associated with cytomegalovirus. In vitro tests confirmed that a few of the cytomegalovirus-associated TCR beta chains recognize cytomegalovirus antigens. Subsequent analysis determined that TCRs grouped into clusters in the first cohort also showed a tendency toward co-occurrence across the 120 validation repertoires, and approximately 94% of cluster scores exceeded 0. Most TCR sequences were observed very rarely across donors, whereas some public TCRs were present in many individuals. The authors suggested that the approach could potentially be extended to other disease states and immunological phenotypes.

As concerns this clone: The antigen it recognizes is unknown. No qualities accompany the bases; no much larger clone lies one base away.

Separate from the approximately 700-subject first cohort, the validation cohort of 90 to 150 subjects was the group to which the donors belonged. V is clipped by 2 bases and J by 7 bases, and the sequence between their germline boundaries is 15 bases long. From a lookup of the germline V gene, CDR1 and CDR2 are SGHRS and YFSETQ. The CDR3 sequence holds 14 residues, the cysteine and phenylalanine included. Here the CDR3 DNA is all that survives: 42 bases in frame from base 1. The library relied on the immunoSEQ multiplex PCR assay. Processing in the source paper ran as follows. To diagnose cytomegalovirus status from the catalog of TCR beta chain sequences, a statistical classification framework was built. Here the immuneACCESS table is served through TCRdb, limited to in-frame sequences with V and J called. Missing clones are a known gap in these copies; in checked studies unresolved V genes cover under half, and the rest lacks a known reason. The DNA was the basis for D and trimming; V, J and clone size are from that table. Present in this sample are 150,000 to 200,000 clones, less than 85% of which were seen just once. The leading ten clones occupy 16% of the sample.

The chain links TRBV5-1 with TRBJ1-1; TRBD1 might be the D gene, on 5 matching bases. This clonotype originated in a man aged 18 to 29 in good health and CMV-seropositive. The sequencing input was PBMCs. The CDR3 corresponds to CASSFTGLLGEAFF. Read as DNA, the sequence is TGCGCCAGCAGCTTTACGGGACTGCTGGGTGAAGCTTTCTTT.